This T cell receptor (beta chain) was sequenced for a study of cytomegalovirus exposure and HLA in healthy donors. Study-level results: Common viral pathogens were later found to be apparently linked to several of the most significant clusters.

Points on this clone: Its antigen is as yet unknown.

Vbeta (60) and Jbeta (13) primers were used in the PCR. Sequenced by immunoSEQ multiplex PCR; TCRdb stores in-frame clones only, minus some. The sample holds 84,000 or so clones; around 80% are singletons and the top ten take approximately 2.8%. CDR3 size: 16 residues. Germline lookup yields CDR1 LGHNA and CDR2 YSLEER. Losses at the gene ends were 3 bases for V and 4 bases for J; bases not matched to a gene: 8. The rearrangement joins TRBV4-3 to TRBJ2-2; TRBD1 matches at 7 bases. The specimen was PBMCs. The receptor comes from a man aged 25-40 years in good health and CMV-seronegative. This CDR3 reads CASSQRTGRSTGELFF. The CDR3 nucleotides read TGCGCCAGCAGCCAGCGGACAGGCAGGAGCACCGGGGAGCTGTTTTTT.